This TCR beta chain was documented in a study of T cell responses to AZD1222 COVID-19 vaccine. Method: immunoSEQ multiplex PCR; TCRdb's copy keeps in-frame clones and lacks some. The sample holds some 130,000 clones, around nine tenths seen once. Concerning this clone: Its antigen is as yet unknown.

J lost 2 bases, V lost 3 bases, and 7 bases had no gene match. This CDR3 comprises 16 residues. Germline CDR1 ENHRY, CDR2 SYGVKD. Study-wide results and limits: Seropositivity was recorded at baseline in only a handful of AZD1222 recipients. Spike-specific TCR breadth and depth were elevated following two AZD1222 doses. In a largely white British group with more females than males, clonal diversity was possibly underestimated. There were vaccine-associated CD4 TCRs across spike, dominant at 160-218 and 743-854.

The V gene is TRBV10-3, the J gene TRBJ2-5; 9 bases align to TRBD1. The starting material was peripheral blood, obtained on day 0 of AZD1222 vaccination. This TCR came from an adult in good health. CDR3 bases: TGTGCCATCAGTGATCCCGGGACAGGGTTTCAAGAGACCCAGTACTTC. As protein: CAISDPGTGFQETQYF.